What follows is one TCR beta chain and its context. Antigen unknown. The second PCR ran about 6 to 12 cycles with a sample-barcoded 5' primer and J-beta primers. CDR3-containing paired-end reads numbered at least 3 million in each sample. In TCRdb, the 5' RACE reads were re-called with MiXCR into one record per CDR3 protein. Of fewer than 1.5 million distinct CDR3 sequences listed, 42% are singletons. This sample was taken from a study of blood T cells in healthy people across ages. Whole-study context: Template switching picked up about one barcoded beta molecule for each two T cells. Points from the study as a whole: A roughly linear age-dependent decrease characterized TCR beta diversity per million T cells. There were more naive CD4+ cells and higher diversity in long-lived donors than in aged donors.

Trimming pared 3 bases from V and 0 bases from J, leaving 10 bases between. The CDR3 spans 15 residues. Looked up from germline, CDR1 is KGHSH and CDR2 is LQKENI. This chain uses TRBV18 with TRBJ2-3; D not resolved. This TCR was recovered from a woman aged 18-35 years in good health. The sample comprised blood. The CDR3 reads CASSPGAVSTDTQYF. For the CDR3, the DNA is TGTGCCAGCTCACCCGGAGCTGTTAGCACAGATACGCAGTATTTT.